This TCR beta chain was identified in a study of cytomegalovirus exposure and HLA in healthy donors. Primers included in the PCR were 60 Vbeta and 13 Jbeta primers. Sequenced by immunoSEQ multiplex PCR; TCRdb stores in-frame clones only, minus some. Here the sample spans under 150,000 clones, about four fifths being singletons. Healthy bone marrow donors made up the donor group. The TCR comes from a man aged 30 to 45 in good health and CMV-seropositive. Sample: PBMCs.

The CDR3 reads CASSFGGESPYEQYF. As DNA, the CDR3 is TGTGCCAGCAGTTTTGGCGGGGAATCACCCTACGAGCAGTACTTC. The rearrangement uses TRBV27 and TRBJ2-7, with TRBD2 as a possible D gene (6 bases). In germline, CDR1 is MNHEY, CDR2 SMNVEV (reference sequence). Trimming took off 3 bases at V and 2 bases at J, with 14 bases between the two ends. CDR3 size: 15 residues.